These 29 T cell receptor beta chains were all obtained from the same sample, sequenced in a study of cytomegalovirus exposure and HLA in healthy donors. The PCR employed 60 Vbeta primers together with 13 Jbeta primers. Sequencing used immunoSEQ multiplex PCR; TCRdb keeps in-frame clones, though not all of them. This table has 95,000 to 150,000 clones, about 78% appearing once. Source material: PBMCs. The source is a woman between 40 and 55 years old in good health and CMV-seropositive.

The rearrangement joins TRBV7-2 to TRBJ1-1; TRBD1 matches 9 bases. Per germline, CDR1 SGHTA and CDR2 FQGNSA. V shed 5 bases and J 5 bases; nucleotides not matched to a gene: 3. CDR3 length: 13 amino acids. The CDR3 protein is CASSRDRGTEAFF. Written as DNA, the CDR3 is TGTGCCAGCAGCCGAGACAGGGGGACTGAAGCTTTCTTT.

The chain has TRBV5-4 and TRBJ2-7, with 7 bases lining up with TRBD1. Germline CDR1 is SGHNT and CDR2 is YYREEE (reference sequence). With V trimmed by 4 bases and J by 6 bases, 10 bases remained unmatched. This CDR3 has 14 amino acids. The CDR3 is CASSHRQGISEQYF. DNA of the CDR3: TGTGCCAGCAGCCATAGACAGGGAATAAGCGAGCAGTACTTC.

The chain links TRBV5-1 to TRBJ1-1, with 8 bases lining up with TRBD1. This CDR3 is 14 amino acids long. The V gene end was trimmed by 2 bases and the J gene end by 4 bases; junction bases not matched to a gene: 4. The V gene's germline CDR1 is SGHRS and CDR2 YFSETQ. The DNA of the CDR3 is TGCGCCAGCAGCTTCGACAGGGGCCGCACTGAAGCTTTCTTT. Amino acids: CASSFDRGRTEAFF.

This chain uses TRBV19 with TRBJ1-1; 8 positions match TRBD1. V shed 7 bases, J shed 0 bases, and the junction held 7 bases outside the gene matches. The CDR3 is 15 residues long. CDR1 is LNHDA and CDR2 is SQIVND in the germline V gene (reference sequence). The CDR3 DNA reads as TGTGCCAGTACCGACAGGGGATCGATGAACACTGAAGCTTTCTTT. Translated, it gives CASTDRGSMNTEAFF.

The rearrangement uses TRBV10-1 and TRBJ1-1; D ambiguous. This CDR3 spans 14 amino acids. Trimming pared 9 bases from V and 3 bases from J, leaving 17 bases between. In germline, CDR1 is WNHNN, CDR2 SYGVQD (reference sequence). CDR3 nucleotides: TGCGCCAGTCCCCTACCAGGCCAAGACACTGAAGCTTTCTTT. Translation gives CASPLPGQDTEAFF.

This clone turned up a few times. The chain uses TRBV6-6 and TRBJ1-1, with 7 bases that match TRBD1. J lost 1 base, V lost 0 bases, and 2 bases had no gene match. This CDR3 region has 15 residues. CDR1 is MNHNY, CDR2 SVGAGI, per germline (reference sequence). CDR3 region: CASSYSTGTNTEAFF. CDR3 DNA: TGTGCCAGCAGTTACTCGACAGGGACGAACACTGAAGCTTTCTTT.

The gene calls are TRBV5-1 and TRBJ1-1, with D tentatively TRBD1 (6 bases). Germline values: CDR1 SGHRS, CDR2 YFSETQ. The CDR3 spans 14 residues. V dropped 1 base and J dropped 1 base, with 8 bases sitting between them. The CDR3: CASSLTGPNTEAFF. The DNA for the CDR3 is TGCGCCAGCAGCTTGACAGGGCCGAACACTGAAGCTTTCTTT.

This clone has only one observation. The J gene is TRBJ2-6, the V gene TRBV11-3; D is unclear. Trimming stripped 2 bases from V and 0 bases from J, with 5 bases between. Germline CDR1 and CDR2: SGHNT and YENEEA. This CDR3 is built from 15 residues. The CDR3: CASSLRHSGANVLTF. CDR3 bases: TGTGCCAGCAGCTTACGACACTCTGGGGCCAACGTCCTGACTTTC.

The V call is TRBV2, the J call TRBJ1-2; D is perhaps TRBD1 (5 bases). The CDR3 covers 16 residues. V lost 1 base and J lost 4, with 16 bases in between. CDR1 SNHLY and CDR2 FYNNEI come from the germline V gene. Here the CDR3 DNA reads TGTGCCAGCAGTGAAGACAAAGGGGACTTAGGCTATGGCTACACCTTC. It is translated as CASSEDKGDLGYGYTF.

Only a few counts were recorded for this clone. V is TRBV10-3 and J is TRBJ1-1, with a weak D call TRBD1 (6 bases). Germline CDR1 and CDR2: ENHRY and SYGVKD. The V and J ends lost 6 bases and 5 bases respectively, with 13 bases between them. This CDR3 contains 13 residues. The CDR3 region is CAIRRGGGTEAFF. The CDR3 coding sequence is TGTGCCATCAGGAGGGGGGGCGGAACTGAAGCTTTCTTT.

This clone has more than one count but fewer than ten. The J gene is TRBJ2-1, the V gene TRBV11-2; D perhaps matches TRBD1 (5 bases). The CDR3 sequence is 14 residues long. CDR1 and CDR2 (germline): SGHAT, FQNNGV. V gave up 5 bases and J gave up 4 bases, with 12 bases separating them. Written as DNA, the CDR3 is TGTGCCAGCAGCCCTACCCCAGGGTACAATGAGCAGTTCTTC. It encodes CASSPTPGYNEQFF. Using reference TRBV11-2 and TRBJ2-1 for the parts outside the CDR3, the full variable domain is EAGVAQSPRYKIIEKRQSVAFWCNPISGHATLYWYQQILGQGPKLLIQFQNNGVVDDSQLPKDRFSAERLKGVDSTLKIQPAKLEDSAVYLCASSPTPGYNEQFFGPGTRLTVL.

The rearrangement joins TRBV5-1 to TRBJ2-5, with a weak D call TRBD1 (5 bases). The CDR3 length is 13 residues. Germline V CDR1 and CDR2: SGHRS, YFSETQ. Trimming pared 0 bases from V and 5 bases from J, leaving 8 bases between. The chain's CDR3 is CASSLGQPETQYF. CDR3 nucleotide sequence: TGCGCCAGCAGCTTGGGACAGCCGGAGACCCAGTACTTC.

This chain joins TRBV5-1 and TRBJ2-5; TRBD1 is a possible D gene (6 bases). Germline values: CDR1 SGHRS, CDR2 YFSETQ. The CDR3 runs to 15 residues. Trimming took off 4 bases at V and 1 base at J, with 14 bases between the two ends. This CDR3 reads CASSPGQSRQETQYF. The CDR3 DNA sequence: TGCGCCAGCAGCCCTGGACAGTCCCGCCAAGAGACCCAGTACTTC.

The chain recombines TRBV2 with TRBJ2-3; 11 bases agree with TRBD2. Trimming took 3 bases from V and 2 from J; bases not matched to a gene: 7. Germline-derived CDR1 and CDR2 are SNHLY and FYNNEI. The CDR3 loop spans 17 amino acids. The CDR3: CASSDGTSGYLTDTQYF. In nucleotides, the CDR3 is TGTGCCAGCAGTGACGGGACTAGCGGTTACCTCACAGATACGCAGTATTTT.

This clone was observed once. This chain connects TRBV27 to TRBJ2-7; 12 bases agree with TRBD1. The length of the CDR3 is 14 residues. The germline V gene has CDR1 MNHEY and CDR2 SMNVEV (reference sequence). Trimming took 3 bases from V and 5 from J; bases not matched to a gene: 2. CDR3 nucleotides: TGTGCCAGCAGTTTGGGGACAGGGGGCAACGAGCAGTACTTC. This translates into CASSLGTGGNEQYF.

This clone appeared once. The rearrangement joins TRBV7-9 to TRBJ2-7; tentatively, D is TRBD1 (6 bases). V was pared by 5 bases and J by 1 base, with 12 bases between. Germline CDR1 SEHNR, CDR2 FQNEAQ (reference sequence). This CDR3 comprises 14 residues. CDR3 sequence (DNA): TGTGCCAGCAGCCTATCAGGACAGTCCTACGAGCAGTACTTC. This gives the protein CASSLSGQSYEQYF. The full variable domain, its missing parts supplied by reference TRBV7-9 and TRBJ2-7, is DTGVSQNPRHKITKRGQNVTFRCDPISEHNRLYWYRQTLGQGPEFLTYFQNEAQLEKSRLLSDRFSAERPKGSFSTLEIQRTEQGDSAMYLCASSLSGQSYEQYFGPGTRLTVT.

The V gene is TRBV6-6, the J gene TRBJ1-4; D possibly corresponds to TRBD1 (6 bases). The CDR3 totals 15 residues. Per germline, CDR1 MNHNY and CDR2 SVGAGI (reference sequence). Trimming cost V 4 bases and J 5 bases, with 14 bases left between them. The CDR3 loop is CASSSFGQTNEKLFF. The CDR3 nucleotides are TGTGCCAGCAGTTCATTTGGACAGACCAATGAAAAACTGTTTTTT.

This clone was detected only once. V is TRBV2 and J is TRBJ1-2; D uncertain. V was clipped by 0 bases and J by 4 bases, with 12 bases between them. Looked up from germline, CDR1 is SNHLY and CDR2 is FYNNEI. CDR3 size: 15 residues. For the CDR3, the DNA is TGTGCCAGCAGTGAAGCGCTTGGCGGACTCTATGGCTACACCTTC. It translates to CASSEALGGLYGYTF.

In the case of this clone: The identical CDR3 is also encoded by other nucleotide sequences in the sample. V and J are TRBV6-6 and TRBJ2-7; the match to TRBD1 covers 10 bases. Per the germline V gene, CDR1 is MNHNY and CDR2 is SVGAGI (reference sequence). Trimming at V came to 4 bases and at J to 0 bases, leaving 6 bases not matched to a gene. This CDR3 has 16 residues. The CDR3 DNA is TGTGCCAGCAGTTCCGGGGGACAGGGGAGCTCCTACGAGCAGTACTTC. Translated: CASSSGGQGSSYEQYF.

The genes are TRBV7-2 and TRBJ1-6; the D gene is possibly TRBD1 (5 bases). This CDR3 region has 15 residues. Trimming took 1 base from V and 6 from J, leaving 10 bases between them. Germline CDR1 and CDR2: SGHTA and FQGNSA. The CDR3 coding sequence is TGTGCCAGCAGCTTAGTCCAGGGAGGTAATTCACCCCTCCACTTT. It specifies CASSLVQGGNSPLHF.

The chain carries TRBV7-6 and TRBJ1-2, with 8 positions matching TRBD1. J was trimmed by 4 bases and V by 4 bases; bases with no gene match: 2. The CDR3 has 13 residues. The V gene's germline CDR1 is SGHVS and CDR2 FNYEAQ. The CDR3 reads CASSSGQGYGYTF. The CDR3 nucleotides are TGTGCCAGCAGCTCCGGACAGGGCTATGGCTACACCTTC.

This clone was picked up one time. CDR3 sequence (DNA): TGTGCCAGCTCACCGACAGATGATAACACTGAAGCTTTCTTT. The encoded protein is CASSPTDDNTEAFF. The chain links TRBV18 to TRBJ1-1; possibly TRBD1 for D (5 bases). The V end was cut by 3 bases, the J end by 2 bases, with 10 bases between. Germline V gene data show CDR1 as KGHSH and CDR2 as LQKENI. CDR3 length: 14 amino acids.

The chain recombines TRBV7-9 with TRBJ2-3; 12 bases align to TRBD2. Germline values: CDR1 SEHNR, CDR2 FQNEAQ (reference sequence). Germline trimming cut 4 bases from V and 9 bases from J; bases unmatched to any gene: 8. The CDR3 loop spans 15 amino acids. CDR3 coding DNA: TGTGCCAGCAGCTCCTCAGGACTAGCGGGGCCCACGCAGTATTTT. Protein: CASSSSGLAGPTQYF.

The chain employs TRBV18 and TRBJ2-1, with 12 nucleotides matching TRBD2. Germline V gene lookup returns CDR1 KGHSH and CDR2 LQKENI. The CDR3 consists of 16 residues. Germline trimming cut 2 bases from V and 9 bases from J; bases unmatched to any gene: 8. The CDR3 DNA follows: TGTGCCAGCTCACCAGGGGCTAGCGGGGGGGCAGGTGAGCAGTTCTTC. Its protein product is CASSPGASGGAGEQFF.

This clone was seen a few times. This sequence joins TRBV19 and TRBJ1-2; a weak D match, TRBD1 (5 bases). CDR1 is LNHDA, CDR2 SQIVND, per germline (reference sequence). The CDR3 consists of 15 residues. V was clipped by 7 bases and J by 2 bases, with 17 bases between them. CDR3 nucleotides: TGTGCCAGTAACACCCCAGGGAAAGGGAACTATGGCTACACCTTC. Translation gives CASNTPGKGNYGYTF.

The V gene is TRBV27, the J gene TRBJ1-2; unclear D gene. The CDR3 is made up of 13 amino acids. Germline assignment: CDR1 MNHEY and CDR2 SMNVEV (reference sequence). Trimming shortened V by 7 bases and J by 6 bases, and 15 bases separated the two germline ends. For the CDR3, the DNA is TGTGCCAGCAAACTCAGCGGTTTAGATGGCTACACCTTC. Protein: CASKLSGLDGYTF.

The CDR3 region has the DNA TGTGCCAGCAAACGGGACAGCAGCTCTGGAAACACCATATATTTT. Translation gives CASKRDSSSGNTIYF. This chain uses TRBV6-5 with TRBJ1-3; 7 bases map to TRBD1. The CDR3 runs to 15 residues. Germline-derived CDR1 and CDR2 are MNHEY and SVGAGI. The J segment lost 0 bases and the V segment lost 7 bases, leaving 6 bases of the junction unmatched.

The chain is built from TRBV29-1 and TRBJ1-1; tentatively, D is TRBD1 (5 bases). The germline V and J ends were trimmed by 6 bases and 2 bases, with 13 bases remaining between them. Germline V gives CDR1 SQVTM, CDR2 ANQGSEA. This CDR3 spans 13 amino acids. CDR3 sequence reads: CSVLATVNTEAFF. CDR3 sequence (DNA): TGCAGCGTCCTCGCGACAGTCAACACTGAAGCTTTCTTT.

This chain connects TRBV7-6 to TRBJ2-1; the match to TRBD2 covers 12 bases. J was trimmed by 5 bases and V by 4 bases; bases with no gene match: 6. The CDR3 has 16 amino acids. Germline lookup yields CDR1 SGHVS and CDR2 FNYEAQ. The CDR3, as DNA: TGTGCCAGCAGCTCCCGACTAGCGGGGGTTAACAATGAGCAGTTCTTC. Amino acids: CASSSRLAGVNNEQFF.